Included here is one TCR beta chain sequence, with context. In germline, CDR1 is SGHDN, CDR2 FVKESK. Deletions cut 1 base from V and 7 bases from J, with 20 bases between. This CDR3 is 16 amino acids long. Here immunoSEQ multiplex PCR was the method, and the copy in TCRdb shows in-frame clones only, minus some. Of tens of thousands of clones listed, more than 85% are singletons. The entry originates in a study of T cell changes during pregnancy in multiple sclerosis. Sequencing used peripheral blood, obtained before pregnancy. The sequence came from a female donor with multiple sclerosis, enrolled in a pregnancy study. The chain uses TRBV14 and TRBJ2-7; TRBD1 is a possible D gene (5 bases). The CDR3 coding sequence is TGTGCCAGCAGCCAAGGCTTCCAGGGCCTGCTGGAGGAGCAGTACTTC. It yields the protein CASSQGFQGLLEEQYF.